A selection of T cell receptor beta chains follows, all from one sample in a study of beta chain features in type 1 diabetes. Assay: immunoSEQ multiplex PCR; the TCRdb copy retains only in-frame clones and omits some. In the table there are 250,000 or so clones, about 15% of which are singletons. Material: naive CD4+ T cells from blood. The receptors originated from a man between 25 and 39 years old with type 1 diabetes. Each CDR3 is given with its conserved first and last residue. Fields, in order: clone size, D gene, J gene, V gene, CDR3 protein, CDR3 DNA. The D gene is left open where the match is weak. Expanded clones get a size class; other rows say once, few or many, or leave the size out.

- | - | TRBJ2-7 | TRBV6-5 | CASSRQEDSYEQYF | TGTGCCAGCAGCCGACAGGAGGACTCCTACGAGCAGTACTTC
few | - | TRBJ2-4 | TRBV19 | CASSIERGQNIQYF | TGTGCCAGTAGTATAGAGCGGGGGCAAAACATTCAGTACTTC
- | - | TRBJ1-1 | TRBV25-1 | CARWGHPNTEAFF | TGTGCCAGATGGGGCCACCCTAACACTGAAGCTTTCTTT
few | - | TRBJ1-5 | TRBV5-1 | CASSLAGVGNQPQHF | TGCGCCAGCAGCTTGGCGGGGGTAGGCAATCAGCCCCAGCATTTT
few | TRBD2 | TRBJ2-3 | TRBV7-9 | CASSEYVNSGRSDTQYF | TGTGCCAGCAGCGAATATGTTAATAGCGGGAGATCAGATACGCAGTATTTT
- | - | TRBJ2-4 | TRBV5-1 | CASSFGTSVAKNIQYF | TGCGCCAGCAGCTTTGGGACTTCGGTTGCCAAAAACATTCAGTACTTC
few | - | TRBJ2-7 | TRBV29-1 | CSVETTGGGSYEQYF | TGCAGCGTGGAGACCACAGGGGGGGGATCCTACGAGCAGTACTTC
- | - | TRBJ2-2 | TRBV30 | CAWSVRSPATGELFF | TGTGCCTGGAGTGTACGCAGTCCCGCCACCGGGGAGCTGTTTTTT
- | TRBD1 | TRBJ2-7 | TRBV2 | CASRAGQGATDEQYF | TGTGCCAGCAGGGCCGGACAGGGGGCTACGGACGAGCAGTACTTC
few | - | TRBJ1-1 | TRBV28 | CASIGGAKDTEAFF | TGTGCCAGCATCGGGGGGGCCAAGGACACTGAAGCTTTCTTT
- | - | TRBJ1-2 | TRBV5-1 | CASSLDGGSGYTF | TGCGCCAGCAGCTTGGATGGAGGGAGCGGCTACACCTTC
- | - | TRBJ2-2 | TRBV9 | CASSGSTGELFF | TGTGCCAGCAGCGGGAGCACCGGGGAGCTGTTTTTT
few | TRBD1 | TRBJ1-1 | TRBV29-1 | CSVVDRENTEAFF | TGCAGCGTTGTGGACAGGGAGAACACTGAAGCTTTCTTT
few | TRBD1 | TRBJ1-2 | TRBV27 | CASSARQGFNGYTF | TGTGCCAGCAGTGCCAGACAGGGTTTTAATGGCTACACCTTC
- | TRBD2 | TRBJ2-3 | TRBV5-1 | CASSLYTGGPGDTQYF | TGCGCCAGCAGCTTGTATACGGGGGGGCCTGGAGATACGCAGTATTTT
few | - | TRBJ1-1 | TRBV10-3 | CAISEIDRPEAFF | TGTGCCATCAGTGAGATAGACAGACCAGAAGCTTTCTTT
- | - | TRBJ2-7 | TRBV18 | CASSPHPPGASEQYF | TGTGCCAGCTCACCACACCCCCCAGGGGCCTCCGAGCAGTACTTC
- | TRBD2 | TRBJ2-1 | TRBV19 | CASSIASGGANEQFF | TGTGCCAGTAGTATAGCGAGCGGGGGGGCCAATGAGCAGTTCTTC
- | - | TRBJ1-3 | TRBV29-1 | CSVGGGSGNTIYF | TGCAGCGTTGGAGGTGGCTCTGGAAACACCATATATTTT
- | TRBD1 | TRBJ2-5 | TRBV29-1 | CSVNRGNLGETQYF | TGCAGCGTTAACAGGGGTAATCTAGGCGAGACCCAGTACTTC
- | TRBD2 | TRBJ2-3 | TRBV4-1 | CASSLLGEAGRTDTQYF | TGCGCCAGCAGCCTCCTAGGAGAAGCGGGACGCACAGATACGCAGTATTTT
few | TRBD1 | TRBJ2-3 | TRBV25-1 | CASSQQGADTQYF | TGTGCCAGCAGTCAACAGGGGGCAGATACGCAGTATTTT
- | - | TRBJ1-5 | TRBV18 | CASSPGTDQPQHF | TGTGCCAGCTCACCGGGCACGGATCAGCCCCAGCATTTT
- | TRBD2 | TRBJ2-1 | TRBV18 | CASSPYEVAGGPMEQFF | TGTGCCAGCTCACCTTATGAAGTAGCGGGAGGGCCTATGGAGCAGTTCTTC
few | TRBD1 | TRBJ1-5 | TRBV7-8 | CASSFRGTEGRQPQHF | TGTGCCAGCAGCTTCCGAGGGACAGAAGGGCGTCAGCCCCAGCATTTT
- | TRBD2 | TRBJ2-2 | TRBV5-1 | CASSQLAGHTGELFF | TGCGCCAGCAGCCAGTTAGCGGGGCACACCGGGGAGCTGTTTTTT
- | - | TRBJ1-1 | TRBV6-1 | CASVGTGNTEAFF | TGTGCCAGCGTAGGCACAGGGAACACTGAAGCTTTCTTT
- | - | TRBJ2-2 | TRBV11-2 | CASSSLGRLNTGELFF | TGTGCCAGCAGCTCCCTGGGGCGGTTGAACACCGGGGAGCTGTTTTTT
- | - | TRBJ1-1 | TRBV5-1 | CASSPVGRGRNTEAFF | TGCGCCAGCAGCCCGGTCGGCAGGGGTCGGAACACTGAAGCTTTCTTT
- | - | TRBJ1-5 | TRBV4-1 | CASSQPNREGQPQHF | TGCGCCAGCAGCCAACCGAACAGGGAAGGTCAGCCCCAGCATTTT
- | TRBD1 | TRBJ1-1 | TRBV6-1 | CASSLDREDTEAFF | TGTGCCAGCAGTCTGGACAGGGAGGACACTGAAGCTTTCTTT
few | - | TRBJ2-7 | TRBV7-9 | CASSTTGSSYEQYF | TGTGCCAGCAGCACTACGGGATCCTCCTACGAGCAGTACTTC
- | - | TRBJ2-1 | TRBV7-6 | CASSLAVGVNEQFF | TGTGCCAGCAGCTTAGCGGTCGGGGTCAATGAGCAGTTCTTC
- | TRBD1 | TRBJ1-1 | TRBV6-6 | CASSYPKGQGASEAFF | TGTGCCAGCAGTTACCCGAAGGGACAGGGGGCCTCTGAAGCTTTCTTT
- | TRBD2 | TRBJ2-7 | TRBV9 | CASSVGSGTSYEQYF | TGTGCCAGCAGCGTGGGTAGCGGGACCTCCTACGAGCAGTACTTC
- | TRBD2 | TRBJ2-1 | TRBV7-9 | CASSLITGGGEQFF | TGTGCCAGCAGCTTAATTACGGGAGGTGGTGAGCAGTTCTTC
- | - | TRBJ2-1 | TRBV21-1 | CASSKALGGGAVEQFF | TGTGCCAGCAGCAAAGCGCTGGGCGGGGGGGCAGTGGAGCAGTTCTTC
- | TRBD2 | TRBJ2-3 | TRBV5-1 | CASSLQTSGDSTDTQYF | TGCGCCAGCAGCCTTCAGACTAGCGGGGATAGCACAGATACGCAGTATTTT
- | TRBD2 | TRBJ2-1 | TRBV5-4 | CASRAGREYLISSSYNEQFF | TGTGCCAGCAGAGCAGGGAGGGAATACCTGATATCGAGCTCCTACAATGAGCAGTTCTTC
few | TRBD1 | TRBJ1-2 | TRBV28 | CASHRGDYGYTF | TGTGCCAGTCACAGGGGCGACTATGGCTACACCTTC
- | - | TRBJ1-1 | TRBV6-1 | CASKDRLNTEAFF | TGTGCCAGCAAGGACAGATTGAACACTGAAGCTTTCTTT
- | - | TRBJ1-2 | TRBV6-5 | CASSYSREGYGYTF | TGTGCCAGCAGTTACTCGAGAGAGGGCTATGGCTACACCTTC
- | TRBD2 | TRBJ2-3 | TRBV5-6 | CASSSPPRLASGDTQYF | TGTGCCAGCAGCTCCCCGCCGCGACTAGCGTCTGGGGATACGCAGTATTTT
few | - | TRBJ2-1 | TRBV14 | CASSQSGYNEQFF | TGTGCCAGCAGCCAAAGCGGCTACAATGAGCAGTTCTTC
few | TRBD2 | TRBJ2-7 | TRBV15 | CATRLTSGSEQYF | TGTGCCACCAGACTAACTAGCGGGAGCGAGCAGTACTTC
- | - | TRBJ1-2 | TRBV7-9 | CASSLGTITGGYTF | TGTGCCAGCAGCTTAGGGACAATAACTGGAGGCTACACCTTC
- | - | TRBJ2-5 | TRBV11-2 | CASSLAETQYF | TGTGCCAGCAGCTTGGCTGAGACCCAGTACTTC
- | - | TRBJ2-5 | TRBV7-8 | CASSRDLETQYF | TGTGCCAGCAGTCGTGACTTGGAGACCCAGTACTTC
few | - | TRBJ2-1 | TRBV7-9 | CASSLARSSYNEQFF | TGTGCCAGCAGCTTAGCTCGGAGCTCCTACAATGAGCAGTTCTTC
- | - | TRBJ2-7 | TRBV6-6 | CASSRSYEQYF | TGTGCCAGCAGTCGGAGCTACGAGCAGTACTTC
- | TRBD2 | TRBJ2-3 | TRBV27 | CASSGLAGASSTDTQYF | TGTGCCAGCAGTGGACTAGCGGGAGCCTCTAGCACAGATACGCAGTATTTT
few | TRBD2 | TRBJ2-5 | TRBV7-7 | CASSPSGAEETQYF | TGTGCTAGCAGTCCTAGCGGGGCGGAAGAGACCCAGTACTTC
- | - | TRBJ2-5 | TRBV9 | CASSGRLGLPYRETQYF | TGTGCCAGCAGCGGCAGACTAGGCCTGCCCTATAGAGAGACCCAGTACTTC
few | - | TRBJ2-1 | TRBV5-1 | CASSLAPQSGNEQFF | TGCGCCAGCAGCTTGGCCCCACAAAGCGGCAATGAGCAGTTCTTC